This entry lists 27 T cell receptor beta chains sequenced from one sample in a study of cytomegalovirus exposure and HLA in healthy donors. Amplification used 60 Vbeta primers and 13 Jbeta primers. The method was immunoSEQ multiplex PCR; TCRdb's version includes in-frame clones alone and lacks a portion of them. The sample carries under 250,000 clones, around four fifths recorded once. The sequencing sample was made of PBMCs. The receptors here all came from a woman aged 40 to 50 in good health and CMV-seronegative.

This clone appeared a single time. The CDR3, as DNA: TGTGCCAGCAGCTTGGGCGGTAGCCCAAAGCAGTACTTC. It encodes CASSLGGSPKQYF. The chain recombines TRBV5-6 with TRBJ2-7; D gene unclear. CDR1 is SGHDT and CDR2 is YYEEEE in the germline V gene. The CDR3 extends over 13 amino acids. V shed 0 bases and J shed 8 bases, with 12 bases lying between them.

This rearrangement joins TRBV29-1 to TRBJ2-2; 13 bases are shared with TRBD2. V shed 6 bases, J shed 5 bases, and the junction held 6 bases outside the gene matches. In germline, CDR1 is SQVTM, CDR2 ANQGSEA. This CDR3 spans 15 amino acids. The DNA for the CDR3 is TGCAGCGTCGGACTAGCGGGAGTGCAAACCGGGGAGCTGTTTTTT. The encoded protein is CSVGLAGVQTGELFF.

The chain employs TRBV6-1 and TRBJ2-1, with D possibly being TRBD2 (6 bases). V lost 4 bases, J lost 7 bases, and 17 bases lay in between. This CDR3 spans 15 amino acids. Germline V gene data show CDR1 as MNHNS and CDR2 as SASEGT. CDR3 sequence reads: CASSGRDFFMNEQFF. The CDR3 DNA is TGTGCCAGCAGTGGCCGGGACTTCTTCATGAATGAGCAGTTCTTC.

This rearrangement joins TRBV18 to TRBJ2-5, with 9 bases identical to TRBD1. Germline CDR1 reads KGHSH; CDR2 reads LQKENI. CDR3 length equals 15 residues. V gave up 1 base and J gave up 4 bases; unmatched junction bases: 4. DNA for the CDR3: TGTGCCAGCTCACCACAGGGACAGGGCGGAGAGACCCAGTACTTC. This gives the protein CASSPQGQGGETQYF.

The chain has TRBV6-5 and TRBJ2-2; D is ambiguous. Germline V lookup: CDR1 MNHEY, CDR2 SVGAGI. V shed 3 bases and J shed 6 bases, with 11 bases lying between them. The CDR3 loop spans 14 amino acids. The CDR3 nucleotides read TGTGCCAGCAGTTATAGGAGAAGTTCCGGGGAGCTGTTTTTT. Amino acids: CASSYRRSSGELFF.

This clone appeared once. This rearrangement joins TRBV21-1 to TRBJ2-5; TRBD1 is the table's D call, not checked against the DNA. TRBV21-1 is labeled a pseudogene. This CDR3 has 18 amino acids. CDR3 DNA sequence: TGTGCCAGCAGCGGAAGACCGACAGGGCACGTCGCTCGAGAGACCCAGTACTTC. Encoded protein: CASSGRPTGHVARETQYF.

This clone has a single count. The V and J genes are TRBV30 and TRBJ2-7, with TRBD2 identical over 16 bases. With V trimmed by 2 bases and J by 7 bases, 14 bases remained unmatched. Germline V CDR1 and CDR2: GTSNPN, SVGIG (reference sequence). The CDR3 runs to 18 residues. This chain's CDR3 is CAWSLGLAGGRPAGEQYF. For the CDR3, the DNA is TGTGCCTGGAGTCTGGGACTAGCGGGAGGGCGGCCGGCAGGGGAGCAGTACTTC.

The chain combines TRBV23-1 with TRBJ2-1, with 8 bases identical to TRBD2. TRBV23-1 is an open reading frame, and its role is uncertain. V was clipped by 0 bases and J by 5 bases; unmatched bases: 9. CDR3 size: 17 residues. CDR3 residues: CASSQSWTSPPNNEQFF. CDR3 nucleotide sequence: TGCGCCAGCAGTCAATCCTGGACTAGCCCTCCAAACAATGAGCAGTTCTTC.

The chain employs TRBV19 and TRBJ1-5; D may be TRBD1 (5 bases). The CDR3 has 15 residues. Germline V gives CDR1 LNHDA, CDR2 SQIVND (reference sequence). The V end was cut by 5 bases, the J end by 0 bases, with 11 bases between. The CDR3 DNA is TGTGCCAGTAGTGGGGCAGAGTATAGCAATCAGCCCCAGCATTTT. It encodes CASSGAEYSNQPQHF.

The chain links TRBV27 to TRBJ1-1; 10 bases line up with TRBD1. V trimming: 5 bases; J trimming: 0 bases; junction bases outside the gene matches: 18. This CDR3 is 20 amino acids long. Germline values: CDR1 MNHEY, CDR2 SMNVEV (reference sequence). The CDR3 loop is CASSPLFSAGTGALNTEAFF. CDR3 DNA sequence: TGTGCCAGCAGTCCGCTTTTCTCAGCCGGGACAGGGGCATTGAACACTGAAGCTTTCTTT.

This chain uses TRBV9 with TRBJ2-1; tentative D call: TRBD1 (5 bases). Trimming removed 0 bases from V and 8 bases from J, with 12 bases in between. CDR1 and CDR2 from the germline V gene are SGDLS and YYNGEE. This CDR3 comprises 14 residues. The CDR3 region has the DNA TGTGCCAGCAGCGTAGAGGGCAGGGTGGATGAGCAGTTCTTC. This encodes CASSVEGRVDEQFF.

CDR3 coding DNA: TGTGCCAGCTCACCACCCGGGACTAGCGGGAGTTTGAACAATGAGCAGTTCTTC. It yields the protein CASSPPGTSGSLNNEQFF. This chain links TRBV18 with TRBJ2-1; 14 nucleotides match TRBD2. This CDR3 has 18 residues. The V gene end was trimmed by 0 bases and the J gene end by 5 bases; junction bases not matched to a gene: 6. In germline, CDR1 is KGHSH, CDR2 LQKENI.

This sequence joins TRBV5-4 and TRBJ2-1; TRBD2 matches at 10 bases. Per the germline V gene, CDR1 is SGHNT and CDR2 is YYREEE (reference sequence). With V trimmed by 6 bases and J by 7 bases, 7 bases remained unmatched. CDR3 length: 14 amino acids. CDR3 loop: CASTPSGRGNEQFF. CDR3 bases: TGTGCCAGCACTCCCAGCGGGAGGGGTAATGAGCAGTTCTTC.

The chain couples TRBV6-6 to TRBJ2-7; tentatively, D is TRBD2 (5 bases). V dropped 6 bases and J dropped 4 bases, with 19 bases sitting between them. The germline V gene has CDR1 MNHNY and CDR2 SVGAGI (reference sequence). The length of the CDR3 is 15 residues. The DNA for the CDR3 is TGTGCCAGCAGCCCTGGCGGGCAGCAAAGGTACGAGCAGTACTTC. This gives the protein CASSPGGQQRYEQYF.

This chain links TRBV30 with TRBJ1-5; D is perhaps TRBD1 (6 bases). This CDR3 region has 13 residues. Per the germline V gene, CDR1 is GTSNPN and CDR2 is SVGIG (reference sequence). Trimming shortened V by 0 bases and J by 8 bases, and 11 bases separated the two germline ends. The CDR3 nucleotides read TGTGCCTGGAGTGTAATCGCAGGGGAGCCCCAGCATTTT. This encodes CAWSVIAGEPQHF.

For the CDR3, the DNA is TGTGCCGGGGGTCGACTCAAGGGGGACACAGATACGCAGTATTTT. Translation gives CAGGRLKGDTDTQYF. V gene TRBV2 combines with J gene TRBJ2-3, with D perhaps TRBD1 (6 bases). Germline lookup yields CDR1 SNHLY and CDR2 FYNNEI. Trimming stripped 11 bases from V and 2 bases from J, with 20 bases between. The CDR3 contains 15 residues.

This clone was recorded only once. This chain uses TRBV6-5 with TRBJ2-5, with 8 bases fitting TRBD1. This CDR3 spans 14 amino acids. The junction had 3 bases not matched to a gene; V was cut back by 5 bases and J by 1 base. The V gene's germline CDR1 is MNHEY and CDR2 SVGAGI. In nucleotides, the CDR3 is TGTGCCAGCAGTGACAGGGGAGTCCAAGAGACCCAGTACTTC. Its translation is CASSDRGVQETQYF.

CDR3 protein: CASRQAGTEAFF. CDR3 sequence (DNA): TGTGCCAGTAGACAGGCAGGGACTGAAGCTTTCTTT. V is TRBV19 and J is TRBJ1-1; tentative D call: TRBD1 (5 bases). V lost 6 bases and J lost 5, with 10 bases in between. This CDR3 is 12 amino acids long. CDR1 and CDR2 from the germline V gene are LNHDA and SQIVND (reference sequence).

The J gene is TRBJ1-4, the V gene TRBV5-1; possibly TRBD1 for D (5 bases). CDR1 is SGHRS and CDR2 is YFSETQ in the germline V gene. Trimming removed 0 bases at V and 6 bases at J, with 12 bases between. The CDR3 has 15 residues. Written as DNA, the CDR3 is TGCGCCAGCAGCTTGGAAGGGCAGGGCCATGAAAAACTGTTTTTT. Its protein product is CASSLEGQGHEKLFF.

The chain joins TRBV5-4 to TRBJ2-2, with D possibly being TRBD1 (5 bases). V was shortened by 1 base and J by 7 bases, with 14 bases between the two germline ends. CDR1 and CDR2 (germline): SGHNT, YYREEE (reference sequence). The CDR3 runs to 15 residues. This CDR3 reads CASSLSGYTGGELFF. CDR3 nucleotide sequence: TGTGCCAGCAGCTTGTCAGGGTACACGGGCGGGGAGCTGTTTTTT.

The chain combines TRBV7-9 with TRBJ1-2; possible D gene TRBD1, 5 bases. This CDR3 is 14 amino acids long. CDR1 and CDR2 from the germline V gene are SEHNR and FQNEAQ (reference sequence). V lost 4 bases, J lost 8 bases, and 17 bases lay in between. The CDR3 DNA is TGTGCCAGCAGCTCCAGACAGCCCCCTTGGGGCTACACCTTC. It translates to CASSSRQPPWGYTF.

This sequence joins TRBV6-6 and TRBJ2-1, with D possibly matching TRBD2 (5 bases). The V and J ends lost 6 bases and 9 bases respectively, with 12 bases between them. The CDR3 runs 12 residues. Germline values: CDR1 MNHNY, CDR2 SVGAGI (reference sequence). The CDR3 spells CASSLLGSEQFF. In DNA form, the CDR3 reads TGTGCCAGCAGCCTACTAGGGAGTGAGCAGTTCTTC.

V and J are TRBV20-1 and TRBJ1-1; perhaps TRBD1 as D (5 bases). Germline loops: CDR1 DFQATT, CDR2 SNEGSKA (reference sequence). Trimming cost V 7 bases and J 10 bases, with 13 bases left between them. CDR3 length equals 10 residues. The CDR3 sequence: CSDTGFGAFF. The CDR3 region has the DNA TGCAGTGACACAGGTTTTGGAGCTTTCTTT.

This chain joins TRBV27 and TRBJ2-1; D possibly corresponds to TRBD2 (6 bases). Per the germline V gene, CDR1 is MNHEY and CDR2 is SMNVEV (reference sequence). Trimming cost V 6 bases and J 2 bases, with 17 bases left between them. This CDR3 is built from 16 residues. CDR3 in amino acids: CASRESSGATYNEQFF. CDR3 in DNA: TGTGCCAGCAGGGAAAGTAGCGGCGCAACCTACAATGAGCAGTTCTTC.

V gene TRBV7-9 combines with J gene TRBJ1-4; 7 bases match TRBD1. After removal of 1 base from V and 6 bases from J, the junction contained 5 bases not matched to a gene. CDR1 and CDR2 from the germline V gene are SEHNR and FQNEAQ (reference sequence). The CDR3 consists of 15 residues. The chain's CDR3 is CASSLGGGSYEKLFF. In DNA form, the CDR3 reads TGTGCCAGCAGCTTAGGAGGGGGCTCGTATGAAAAACTGTTTTTT.

V gene TRBV4-1 combines with J gene TRBJ2-7; perhaps TRBD1 as D (6 bases). The germline V gene encodes CDR1 MGHRA and CDR2 YSYEKL. CDR3 length: 15 residues. V lost 4 bases and J lost 5, with 18 bases in between. The DNA of the CDR3 is TGCGCCAGCAGCCCCGTCTTTTCAGGGGTGAACGAGCAGTACTTC. It codes for CASSPVFSGVNEQYF.

This chain connects TRBV7-9 to TRBJ2-1; D uncertain. The V end was cut by 5 bases, the J end by 3 bases, with 5 bases between. Germline loops: CDR1 SEHNR, CDR2 FQNEAQ (reference sequence). CDR3 size: 12 residues. CDR3 in DNA: TGTGCCAGCAGCAGAGACTACAATGAGCAGTTCTTC. It yields the protein CASSRDYNEQFF.